A single sample is the source of the 12 T cell receptor beta chains below, sequenced in a study of control samples from healthy donors and cancer patients. Sequencing was performed with immunoSEQ multiplex PCR; in TCRdb, only in-frame clones are kept and a portion is missing. The profile covers 150,000 to 200,000 clones, with 96% appearing a single time and 0.85% to 1.3% taken by the ten largest. The sequenced material came from blood. The source of these receptors is a woman in her 30s in good health.

This clone came up once. The CDR3 region is CASSFSGTGAYGYTF. CDR3 DNA sequence: TGTGCCAGCAGCTTCTCAGGGACAGGAGCCTATGGCTACACCTTC. This rearrangement joins TRBV11-2 to TRBJ1-2, with 8 bases matching TRBD1. J lost 4 bases, V lost 3 bases, and 7 bases had no gene match. The CDR3 extends over 15 amino acids. Germline assignment: CDR1 SGHAT and CDR2 FQNNGV.

The J gene is TRBJ1-4, the V gene TRBV6-6; D is uncertain. The germline V gene encodes CDR1 MNHNY and CDR2 SVGAGI (reference sequence). The CDR3 has 16 residues. The V end was cut by 3 bases, the J end by 0 bases, with 11 bases between. The CDR3 DNA reads TGTGCCAGCAGTTATGGGTCGTTTTCAACTAATGAAAAACTGTTTTTT. This sequence encodes CASSYGSFSTNEKLFF.

In its sample, this clone was seen once. The chain uses TRBV28 and TRBJ1-6; D uncertain. Germline V gene sequence: CDR1 MDHEN, CDR2 SYDVKM. The CDR3 is 12 amino acids. Trimming stripped 6 bases from V and 10 bases from J, with 10 bases between. CDR3 in DNA: TGTGCCAGCAGCCCTTTAGGGTCACCCCTCCACTTT. Amino acids: CASSPLGSPLHF.

This chain joins TRBV28 and TRBJ2-3; 15 bases are a match to TRBD2. The CDR3 covers 17 residues. The trim removed 6 bases at V and 6 bases at J, leaving 10 bases unmatched. The germline V gene encodes CDR1 MDHEN and CDR2 SYDVKM. The chain's CDR3 is CASSQRTSGRVRDTQYF. CDR3 DNA sequence: TGTGCCAGCAGCCAAAGGACTAGCGGGAGGGTTAGGGATACGCAGTATTTT.

The V and J genes are TRBV15 and TRBJ2-1; D call uncertain. The germline V and J ends were trimmed by 0 bases and 7 bases, with 7 bases remaining between them. Germline CDR1 LNHNV, CDR2 YYDKDF (reference sequence). This CDR3 has 13 residues. The CDR3 region has the DNA TGTGCCACCAGCAGAGATTTGAGGAATGAGCAGTTCTTC. Residues: CATSRDLRNEQFF.

CDR3 nucleotide sequence: TGTGCCAGCAGCTTAGGGTCGGGGGTATCGGGTACTGAAGCTTTCTTT. Encoded protein: CASSLGSGVSGTEAFF. The chain carries TRBV7-8 and TRBJ1-1; tentative D call: TRBD1 (5 bases). The CDR3 extends over 16 amino acids. Trimming left V 1 base short and J 5 bases short, with 17 bases between. The germline V gene has CDR1 SGHVS and CDR2 FQNEAQ.

In DNA, the CDR3 is TGCGCCAGCAGCTTGGGCGGGGGAGAAACCCAGTACTTC. Its translation is CASSLGGGETQYF. The chain links TRBV5-1 to TRBJ2-5; TRBD2 matches 7 bases. V lost 0 bases to trimming and J lost 8 bases; unmatched junction nucleotides: 4. Germline CDR1 is SGHRS and CDR2 is YFSETQ. The CDR3 is 13 residues long.

The rearrangement joins TRBV5-4 to TRBJ2-1; 10 bases map to TRBD1. The V gene's germline CDR1 is SGHNT and CDR2 YYREEE (reference sequence). The CDR3 extends over 15 amino acids. Trimming took 2 bases from V and 6 from J; bases not matched to a gene: 5. The CDR3 coding sequence is TGTGCCAGCAGCTTTGACAGGGGGCTAGTCAATGAGCAGTTCTTC. This sequence encodes CASSFDRGLVNEQFF.

V is TRBV2 and J is TRBJ1-2; no clear D gene. The CDR3 extends over 14 amino acids. The germline V gene has CDR1 SNHLY and CDR2 FYNNEI. Trimming shortened V by 5 bases and J by 2 bases, and 12 bases separated the two germline ends. The CDR3 bases are TGTGCCAGCAGTAATTTAGGCCGAAACTATGGCTACACCTTC. Translation gives CASSNLGRNYGYTF.

The DNA for the CDR3 is TGTGCCAGCAGTGGGGGACTAGCGGGAGGCTACAATGAGCAGTTCTTC. It codes for CASSGGLAGGYNEQFF. This sequence joins TRBV6-1 and TRBJ2-1; 15 nucleotides match TRBD2. The CDR3 covers 16 residues. The ends lost 4 bases at V and 3 bases at J; junction bases unmatched: 1. The germline CDR1 and CDR2 sequences are MNHNS and SASEGT.

This clone was seen just once. The chain joins TRBV5-1 to TRBJ1-1; D might be TRBD1 (5 bases). Between the trimmed V and J ends, which lost 0 bases and 1 base, there was a span of 10 bases. Germline CDR1 reads SGHRS; CDR2 reads YFSETQ. The CDR3 consists of 15 residues. The CDR3 reads CASSLAGHENTEAFF. In DNA form, the CDR3 reads TGCGCCAGCAGCTTGGCCGGACACGAGAACACTGAAGCTTTCTTT.

This chain connects TRBV7-9 to TRBJ1-6, with 10 bases that match TRBD1. V trimming: 4 bases; J trimming: 9 bases; junction bases outside the gene matches: 9. The CDR3 spans 16 residues. Germline assignment: CDR1 SEHNR and CDR2 FQNEAQ (reference sequence). The chain's CDR3 is CASSSPTGTGVSPLHF. CDR3 sequence (DNA): TGTGCCAGCAGCTCGCCCACCGGGACAGGGGTTTCACCCCTCCACTTT.